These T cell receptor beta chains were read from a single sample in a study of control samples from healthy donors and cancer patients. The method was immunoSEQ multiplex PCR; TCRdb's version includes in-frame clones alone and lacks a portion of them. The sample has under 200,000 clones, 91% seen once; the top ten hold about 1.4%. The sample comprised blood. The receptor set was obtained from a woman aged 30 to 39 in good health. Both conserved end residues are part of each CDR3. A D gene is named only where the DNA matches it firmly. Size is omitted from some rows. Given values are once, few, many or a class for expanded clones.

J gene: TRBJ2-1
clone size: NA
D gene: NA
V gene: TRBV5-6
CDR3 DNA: TGTGCCAGCAGCTTGGGGGACCTATACAATGAGCAGTTCTTC
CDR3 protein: CASSLGDLYNEQFF

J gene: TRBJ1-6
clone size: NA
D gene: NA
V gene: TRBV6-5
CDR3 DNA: TGTGCCAGCAGTAAACAGGGCTCCTATAATTCACCCCTCCACTTT
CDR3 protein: CASSKQGSYNSPLHF

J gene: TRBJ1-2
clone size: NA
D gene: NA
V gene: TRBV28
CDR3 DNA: TGTGCCAGCAGCCAGGGCCATGGCTACACCTTC
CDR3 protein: CASSQGHGYTF

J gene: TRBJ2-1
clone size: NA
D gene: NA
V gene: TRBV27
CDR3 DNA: TGTGCCAGCAGTCCCCAGGGGCCCTCCTACAATGAGCAGTTCTTC
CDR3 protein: CASSPQGPSYNEQFF

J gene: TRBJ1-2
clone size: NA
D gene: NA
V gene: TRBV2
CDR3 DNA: TGTGCCAGCAGGGATACCGGTCTTTACTATGGCTACACCTTC
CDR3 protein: CASRDTGLYYGYTF

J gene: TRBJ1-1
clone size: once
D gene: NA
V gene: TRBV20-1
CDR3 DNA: TGCAGTGCTGGGGGGAACACTGAAGCTTTCTTT
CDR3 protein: CSAGGNTEAFF

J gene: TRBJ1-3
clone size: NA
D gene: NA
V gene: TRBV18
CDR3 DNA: TGTGCCAGCTCACCACCGGGGGGACCTGGAAACACCATATATTTT
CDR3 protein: CASSPPGGPGNTIYF

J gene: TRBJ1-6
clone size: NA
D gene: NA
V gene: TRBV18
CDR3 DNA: TGTGCCAGCTCACCGGGACAAACTAATTCACCCCTCCACTTT
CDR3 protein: CASSPGQTNSPLHF

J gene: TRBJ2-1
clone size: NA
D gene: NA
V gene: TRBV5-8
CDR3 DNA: TGTGCCAGCAGCTTGGAGGCCCGGAACAATGAGCAGTTCTTC
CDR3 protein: CASSLEARNNEQFF

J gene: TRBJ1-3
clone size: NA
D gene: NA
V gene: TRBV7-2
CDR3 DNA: TGTGCCAGCAGCTTAGGTGGGGGGGCGCCTGGAAACACCATATATTTT
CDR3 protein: CASSLGGGAPGNTIYF

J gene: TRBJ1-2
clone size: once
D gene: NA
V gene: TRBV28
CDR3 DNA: TGTGCCAGCAGTTTACCACTCAGTGGCTACACCTTC
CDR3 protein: CASSLPLSGYTF

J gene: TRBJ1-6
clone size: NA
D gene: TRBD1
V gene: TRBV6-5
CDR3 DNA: TGTGCCAGCAGTTTACAGGGGGGAGACAATTCACCCCTCCACTTT
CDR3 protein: CASSLQGGDNSPLHF

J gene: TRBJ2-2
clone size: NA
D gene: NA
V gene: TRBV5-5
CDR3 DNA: TGTGCCAGCAGCTTGGTTCAGGTCGGGGAGCTGTTTTTT
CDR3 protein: CASSLVQVGELFF

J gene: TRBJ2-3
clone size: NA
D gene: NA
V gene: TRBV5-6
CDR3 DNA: TGTGCCAGCAGCCCCGGGGTGGCTACGCAGTATTTT
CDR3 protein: CASSPGVATQYF

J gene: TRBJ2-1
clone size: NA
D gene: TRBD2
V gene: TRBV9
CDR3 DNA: TGTGCCAGCAGCGTGGGTTTAGCGGGAGGGTACAATGAGCAGTTCTTC
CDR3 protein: CASSVGLAGGYNEQFF

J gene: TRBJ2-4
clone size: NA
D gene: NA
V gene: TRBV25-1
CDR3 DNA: TGTGCCAGCAGTTCTACAGGGATCGGAGACATTCAGTACTTC
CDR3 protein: CASSSTGIGDIQYF

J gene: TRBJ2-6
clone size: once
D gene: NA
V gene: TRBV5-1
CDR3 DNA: TGCGCCAGCAGCTTGGGGTCTGGGGCCAACGTCCTGACTTTC
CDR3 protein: CASSLGSGANVLTF

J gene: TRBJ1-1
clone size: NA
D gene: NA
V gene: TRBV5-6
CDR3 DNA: TGTGCCAGCAGCCCAGGGGACACTGAAGCTTTCTTT
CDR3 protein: CASSPGDTEAFF

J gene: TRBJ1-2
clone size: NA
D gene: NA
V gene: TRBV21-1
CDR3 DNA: TGTGCCAGCAGCAAAGGGACAGGATATGGCTACACCTTC
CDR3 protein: CASSKGTGYGYTF

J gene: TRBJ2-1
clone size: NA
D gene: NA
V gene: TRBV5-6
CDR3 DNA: TGTGCCAGCAGCGTCGACTCTTACAATGAGCAGTTCTTC
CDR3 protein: CASSVDSYNEQFF

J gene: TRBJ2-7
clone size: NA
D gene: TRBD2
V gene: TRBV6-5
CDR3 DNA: TGTGCCAGCAGTTACTCTAGCGGGAGCTCCTACGAGCAGTACTTC
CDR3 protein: CASSYSSGSSYEQYF

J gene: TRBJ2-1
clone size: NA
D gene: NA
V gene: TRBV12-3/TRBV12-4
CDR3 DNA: TGTGCCAGCAGTTTAGCGGGAGTCAATGAGCAGTTCTTC
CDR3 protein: CASSLAGVNEQFF

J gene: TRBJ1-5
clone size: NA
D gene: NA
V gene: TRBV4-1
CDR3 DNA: TGCGCCAGCAGCGTCCGGGACAATAGCAATCAGCCCCAGCATTTT
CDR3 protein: CASSVRDNSNQPQHF

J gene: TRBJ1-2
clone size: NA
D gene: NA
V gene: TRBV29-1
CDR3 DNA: TGCAGCGGGGTTGGCTACACCTTC
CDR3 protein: CSGVGYTF

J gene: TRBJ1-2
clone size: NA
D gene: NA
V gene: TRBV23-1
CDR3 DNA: TGCGCCAGCAGTCAATCGCGCAGGGGTTTTGGCTACACCTTC
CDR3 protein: CASSQSRRGFGYTF

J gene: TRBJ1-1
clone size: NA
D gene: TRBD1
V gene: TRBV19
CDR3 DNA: TGTGCCAGTAAAGACCAGGGGGCGAACACTGAAGCTTTCTTT
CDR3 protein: CASKDQGANTEAFF

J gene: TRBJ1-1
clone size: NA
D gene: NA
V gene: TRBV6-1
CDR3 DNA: TGTGCCAGCAGTGAACAGACGGGGACTGAAGCTTTCTTT
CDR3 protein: CASSEQTGTEAFF

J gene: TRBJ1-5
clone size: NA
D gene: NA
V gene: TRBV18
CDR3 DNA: TGTGCCAGCTCACCACTGGACAGTTCCAAGAATCAGCCCCAGCATTTT
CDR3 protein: CASSPLDSSKNQPQHF

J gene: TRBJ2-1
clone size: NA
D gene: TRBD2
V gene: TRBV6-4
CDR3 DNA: TGTGCCAGCAGCGCCGGACTAGCGGGAGGGCCCAATGAGCAGTTCTTC
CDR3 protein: CASSAGLAGGPNEQFF

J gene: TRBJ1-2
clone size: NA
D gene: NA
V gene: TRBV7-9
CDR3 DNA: TGTGCCAGCAGCTTCAGGAACTATGGCTACACCTTC
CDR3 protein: CASSFRNYGYTF

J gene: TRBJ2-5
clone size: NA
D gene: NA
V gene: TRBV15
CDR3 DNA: TGTGCCACCAGCAGAGGGGACACCCAAGAGACCCAGTACTTC
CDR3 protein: CATSRGDTQETQYF

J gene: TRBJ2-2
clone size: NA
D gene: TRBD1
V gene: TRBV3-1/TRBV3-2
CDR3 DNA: TGTGCCAGCAGCCAACAGGGGGCGCGGACCGGGGAGCTGTTTTTT
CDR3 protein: CASSQQGARTGELFF

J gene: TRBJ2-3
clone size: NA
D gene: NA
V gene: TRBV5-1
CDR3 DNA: TGCGCCAGCAGCTTGGAGGGCGTAGGCACAGATACGCAGTATTTT
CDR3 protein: CASSLEGVGTDTQYF

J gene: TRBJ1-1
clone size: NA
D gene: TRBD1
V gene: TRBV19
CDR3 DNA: TGTGCCAGTAGTATGACAGGGGTGGGGAACACTGAAGCTTTCTTT
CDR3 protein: CASSMTGVGNTEAFF

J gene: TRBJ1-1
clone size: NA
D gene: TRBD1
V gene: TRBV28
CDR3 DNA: TGTGCCAGCAGTCAGGGGGCGACCACTGAAGCTTTCTTT
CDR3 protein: CASSQGATTEAFF

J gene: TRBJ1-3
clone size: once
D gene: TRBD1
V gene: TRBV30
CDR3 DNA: TGTGCCTGGAGTCCCACAGGGGGCTTTGGAAACACCATATATTTT
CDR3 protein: CAWSPTGGFGNTIYF

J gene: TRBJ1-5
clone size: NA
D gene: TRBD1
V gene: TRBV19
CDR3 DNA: TGTGCCAGTACTTGGCAGGGGGCGGAACAGCCCCAGCATTTT
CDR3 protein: CASTWQGAEQPQHF

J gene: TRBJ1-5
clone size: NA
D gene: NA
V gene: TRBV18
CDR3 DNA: TGTGCCAGCTCACCGGACAGCCATAGCAATCAGCCCCAGCATTTT
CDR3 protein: CASSPDSHSNQPQHF

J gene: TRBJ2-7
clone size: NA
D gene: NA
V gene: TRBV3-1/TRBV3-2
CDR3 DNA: TGTGCCAGCAGCCAAGTCTTCTACGAGCAGTACTTC
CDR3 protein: CASSQVFYEQYF

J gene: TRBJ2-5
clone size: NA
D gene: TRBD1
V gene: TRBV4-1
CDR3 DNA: TGCGCCAGCCCCGGGACAGGGTTTTTGGAGACCCAGTACTTC
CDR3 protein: CASPGTGFLETQYF

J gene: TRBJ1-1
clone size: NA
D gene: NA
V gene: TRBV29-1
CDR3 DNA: TGCAGCGTTGAAGTTAGTATGGAAACTGAAGCTTTCTTT
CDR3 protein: CSVEVSMETEAFF

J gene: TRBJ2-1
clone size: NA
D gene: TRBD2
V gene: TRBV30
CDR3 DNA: TGTGCCTGGAGTGCCGGGACTAGCGGGAGCTCCTACAATGAGCAGTTCTTC
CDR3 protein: CAWSAGTSGSSYNEQFF

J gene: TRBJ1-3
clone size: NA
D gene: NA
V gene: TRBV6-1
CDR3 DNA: TGTGCCAGCAGTGAACTGGCTGCTGGAAACACCATATATTTT
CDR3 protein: CASSELAAGNTIYF

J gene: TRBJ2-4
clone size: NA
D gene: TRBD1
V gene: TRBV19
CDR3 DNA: TGTGCCAGTAGTCACCGGGACAGCCTAGCCAAAAACATTCAGTACTTC
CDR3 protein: CASSHRDSLAKNIQYF

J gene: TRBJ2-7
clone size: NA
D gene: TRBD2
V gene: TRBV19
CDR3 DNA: TGTGCCAGTAGTAGACTAGCGGGGACCTACGAGCAGTACTTC
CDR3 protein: CASSRLAGTYEQYF

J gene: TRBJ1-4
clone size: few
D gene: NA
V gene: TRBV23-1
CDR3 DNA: TGCGCCAGCAGTCAATTCTCGGTAGGTCGGGAAAAACTGTTTTTT
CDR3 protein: CASSQFSVGREKLFF

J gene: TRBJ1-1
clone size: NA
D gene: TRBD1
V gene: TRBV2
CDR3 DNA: TGTGCCAGCAAGGGAGACAGGGGCGAAGCTTTCTTT
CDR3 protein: CASKGDRGEAFF

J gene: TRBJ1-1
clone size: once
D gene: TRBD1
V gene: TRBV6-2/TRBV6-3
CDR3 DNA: TGTGCCAGCAGTGACACCGGGACAGCCATGAACACTGAAGCTTTCTTT
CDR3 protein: CASSDTGTAMNTEAFF

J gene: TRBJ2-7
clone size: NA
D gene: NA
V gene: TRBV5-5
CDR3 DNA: TGTGCCAGCAGCTTGGCCCTCGGCACACCATACGAGCAGTACTTC
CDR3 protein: CASSLALGTPYEQYF

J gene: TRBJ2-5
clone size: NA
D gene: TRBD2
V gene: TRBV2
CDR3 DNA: TGTGCCAGCAGTGAAGCGTGGGGGAGGGCCCAAGAGACCCAGTACTTC
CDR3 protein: CASSEAWGRAQETQYF

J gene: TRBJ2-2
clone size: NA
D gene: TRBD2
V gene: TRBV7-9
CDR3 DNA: TGTGCCAGCAGCTTAACTAGCGGGAGGGGCCGGGAGCTGTTTTTT
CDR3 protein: CASSLTSGRGRELFF

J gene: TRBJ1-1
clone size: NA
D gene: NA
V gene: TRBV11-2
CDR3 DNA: TGTGCCAGCAGCAATACCCAGGCGGAGAACACTGAAGCTTTCTTT
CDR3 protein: CASSNTQAENTEAFF

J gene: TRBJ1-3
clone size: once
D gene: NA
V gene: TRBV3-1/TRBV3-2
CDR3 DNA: TGTGCCAGCAGCCAAGTTGGAAACACCATATATTTT
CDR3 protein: CASSQVGNTIYF